A selection of T cell receptor beta chains follows, all from one sample in a study of T cells after yellow fever vaccination. MiXCR was run by TCRdb on the 5' RACE reads, yielding one entry per CDR3 protein. The sample holds about 350,000 distinct CDR3 sequences; about 7.8% are singletons and the top ten take 17%. This sample comprised PBMCs, obtained about 41 days after the first yellow fever vaccination. The origin of the receptors is a young man who received the YFV17D yellow fever vaccine. CDR3s leave out the opening cysteine and the closing phenylalanine or tryptophan.

v_gene,CDR3aa
TRBV20-1,SAREGGYGEQF
TRBV15,ATSRDVRQPQH
TRBV5-1,ASSLGTGGLFYNEQF
TRBV2,ASKRGTKYEQY
TRBV20-1,SARLTVNTEAF
TRBV6-2/TRBV6-3,ATSSEGGPYNEQF
TRBV9,ASSGLVPEQF
TRBV4-2,ASSFRTGLNTEAF
TRBV18,ASSPNSLAGLIDTQY
TRBV6-2/TRBV6-3,ASSYGRTTEAF
TRBV5-1,ASSFFGPQETQY
TRBV7-2,ASSWGHFQPQH
TRBV3-1,ASSQDNTQERSGANVLT
TRBV4-2,ASHSGPAGGRNEQF
TRBV9,ASSGSGGSGEQY
TRBV5-1,ASSLATAAFNEQF
TRBV5-1,ASSLVRAGAGELF
TRBV20-1,SVRGVYQPQH
TRBV7-9,ASRPWDYPTDTQY
TRBV3-1,ASSPPGAGPGTGELF
TRBV4-3,ASSQVPGGGTGGSYNEQF
TRBV28,ASSETTSGSYNEQF
TRBV7-6,ASSLGSGGAYEQY
TRBV5-1,ASSLHLGTARAGELF
TRBV18,ASSPQHTDHGYT